This T cell receptor beta chain was observed in a study of OX40 agonist ivuxolimab in advanced cancers. Any history of autoimmune disease or systemic immunosuppression disqualified patients. Patients had blood sampled at baseline and again on cycle 4 day 1 and cycle 7 day 1. Trimming took 7 bases from V and 2 from J; bases not matched to a gene: 2. This CDR3 spans 12 amino acids. In germline, CDR1 is MNHNS, CDR2 SASEGT. Data came from immunoSEQ multiplex PCR; TCRdb stores just in-frame clones and leaves some out. The table includes over 90,000 clones, approximately 84% detected once. In this sample, this clone turned up once.

The sample in question was CD4+ or CD8+ T cells sorted from blood, obtained in a trial of the OX40 agonist ivuxolimab. The receptor was isolated from an adult with an advanced solid tumor such as melanoma, head and neck, liver or kidney cancer. This sequence joins TRBV6-1 and TRBJ2-7; 7 nucleotides match TRBD2. CDR3 in amino acids: CASTGTTYEQYF. In DNA, the CDR3 is TGTGCCAGCACTGGGACTACCTACGAGCAGTACTTC.